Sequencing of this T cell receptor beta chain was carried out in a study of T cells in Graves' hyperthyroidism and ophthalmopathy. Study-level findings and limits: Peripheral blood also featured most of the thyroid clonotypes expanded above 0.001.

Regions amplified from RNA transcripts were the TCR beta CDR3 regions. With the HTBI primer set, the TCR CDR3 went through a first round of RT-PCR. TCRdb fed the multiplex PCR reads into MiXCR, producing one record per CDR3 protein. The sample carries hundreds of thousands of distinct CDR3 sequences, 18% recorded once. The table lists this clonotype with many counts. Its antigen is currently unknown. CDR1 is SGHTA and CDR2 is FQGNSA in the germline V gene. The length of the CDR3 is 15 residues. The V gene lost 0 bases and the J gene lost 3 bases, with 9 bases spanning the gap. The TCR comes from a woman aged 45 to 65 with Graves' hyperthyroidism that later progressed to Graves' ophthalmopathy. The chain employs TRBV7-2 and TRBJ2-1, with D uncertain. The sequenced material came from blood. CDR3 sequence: CASSLAGNNYNEQFF. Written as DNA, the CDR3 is TGTGCCAGCAGCTTAGCAGGGAATAACTACAATGAGCAGTTCTTC.